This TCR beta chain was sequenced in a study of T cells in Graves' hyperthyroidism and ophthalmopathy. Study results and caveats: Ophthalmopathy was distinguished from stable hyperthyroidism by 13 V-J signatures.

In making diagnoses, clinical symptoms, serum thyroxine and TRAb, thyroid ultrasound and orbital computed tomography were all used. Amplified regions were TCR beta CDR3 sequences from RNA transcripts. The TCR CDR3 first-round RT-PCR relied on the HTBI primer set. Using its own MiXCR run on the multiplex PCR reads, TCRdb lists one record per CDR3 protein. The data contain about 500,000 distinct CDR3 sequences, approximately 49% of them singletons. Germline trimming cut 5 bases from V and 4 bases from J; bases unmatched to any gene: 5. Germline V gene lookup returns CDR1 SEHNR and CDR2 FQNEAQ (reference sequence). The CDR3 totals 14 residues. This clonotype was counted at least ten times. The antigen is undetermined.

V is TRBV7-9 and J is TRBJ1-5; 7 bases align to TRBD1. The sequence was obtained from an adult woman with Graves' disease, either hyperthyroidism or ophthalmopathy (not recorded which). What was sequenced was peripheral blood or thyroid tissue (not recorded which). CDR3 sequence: CASSPGTANQPQHF. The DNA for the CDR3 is TGTGCCAGCAGCCCGGGGACAGCGAATCAGCCCCAGCATTTT.